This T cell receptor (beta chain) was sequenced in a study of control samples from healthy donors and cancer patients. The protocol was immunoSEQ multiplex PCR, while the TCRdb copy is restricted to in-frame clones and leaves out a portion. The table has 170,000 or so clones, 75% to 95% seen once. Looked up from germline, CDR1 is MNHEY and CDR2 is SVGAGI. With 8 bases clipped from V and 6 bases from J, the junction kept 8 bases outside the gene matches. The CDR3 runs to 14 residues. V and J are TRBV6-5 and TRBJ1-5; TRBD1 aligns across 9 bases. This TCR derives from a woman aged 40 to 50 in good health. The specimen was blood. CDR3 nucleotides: TGTGCCAGCGGGCTAGGGACAGGGAGTCAGCCCCAGCATTTT. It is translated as CASGLGTGSQPQHF.